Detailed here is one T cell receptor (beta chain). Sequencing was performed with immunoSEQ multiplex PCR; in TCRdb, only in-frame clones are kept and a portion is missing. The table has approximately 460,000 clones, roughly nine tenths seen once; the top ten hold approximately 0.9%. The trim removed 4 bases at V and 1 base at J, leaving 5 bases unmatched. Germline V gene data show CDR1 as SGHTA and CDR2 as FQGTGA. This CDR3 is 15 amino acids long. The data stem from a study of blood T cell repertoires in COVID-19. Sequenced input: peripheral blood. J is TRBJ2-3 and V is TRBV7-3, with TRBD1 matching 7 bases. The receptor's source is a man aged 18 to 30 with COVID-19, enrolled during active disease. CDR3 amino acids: CASSSQGVGTDTQYF. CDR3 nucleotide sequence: TGTGCCAGCAGCTCCCAGGGGGTTGGCACAGATACGCAGTATTTT.